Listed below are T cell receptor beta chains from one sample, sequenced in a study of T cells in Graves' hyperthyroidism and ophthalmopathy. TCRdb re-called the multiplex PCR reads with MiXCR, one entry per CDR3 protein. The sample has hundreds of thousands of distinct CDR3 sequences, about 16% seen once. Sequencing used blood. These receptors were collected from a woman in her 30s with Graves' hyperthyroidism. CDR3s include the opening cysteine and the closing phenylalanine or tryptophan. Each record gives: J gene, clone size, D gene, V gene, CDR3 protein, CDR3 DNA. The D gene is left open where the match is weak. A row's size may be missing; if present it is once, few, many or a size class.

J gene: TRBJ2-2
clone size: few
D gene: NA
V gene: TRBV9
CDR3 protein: CASSFVRGELFF
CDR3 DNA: TGTGCCAGCAGTTTTGTACGAGGGGAGCTGTTTTTT

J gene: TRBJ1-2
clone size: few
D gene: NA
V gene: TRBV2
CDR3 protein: CASSELSTDGPYGYTF
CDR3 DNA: TGTGCCAGCAGTGAACTTTCTACCGACGGCCCTTATGGCTACACCTTC

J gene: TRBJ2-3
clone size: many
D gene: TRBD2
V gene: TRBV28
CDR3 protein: CASSFPAGGPTDTQYF
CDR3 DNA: TGTGCCAGCAGTTTCCCAGCGGGAGGGCCTACAGATACGCAGTATTTT

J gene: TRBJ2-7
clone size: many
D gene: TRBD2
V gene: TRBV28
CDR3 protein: CASSSPRLAGSPYEQYF
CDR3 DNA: TGTGCCAGCAGTTCCCCCCGGCTAGCGGGTTCTCCCTACGAGCAGTACTTC

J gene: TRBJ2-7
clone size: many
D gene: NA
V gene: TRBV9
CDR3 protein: CASSGRSGVLVYEQYF
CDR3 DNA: TGTGCCAGCAGCGGACGTTCGGGAGTCCTCGTATACGAGCAGTACTTC

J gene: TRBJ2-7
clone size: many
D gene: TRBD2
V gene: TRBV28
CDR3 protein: CASSLGRGLAESGYEQYF
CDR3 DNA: TGTGCCAGCAGTTTGGGTAGAGGACTAGCGGAATCGGGCTACGAGCAGTACTTC

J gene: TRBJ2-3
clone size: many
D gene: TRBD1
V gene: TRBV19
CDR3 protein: CASRPTGGIADTQYF
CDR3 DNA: TGTGCCAGTCGACCAACAGGGGGCATCGCAGATACGCAGTATTTT

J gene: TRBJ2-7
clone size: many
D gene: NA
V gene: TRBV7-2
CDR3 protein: CASSTHRDFYEQYF
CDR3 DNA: TGTGCCAGCAGCACCCACCGGGACTTCTACGAGCAGTACTTC

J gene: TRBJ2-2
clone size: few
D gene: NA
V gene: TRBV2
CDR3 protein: CASSWGEPNTGELFF
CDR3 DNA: TGTGCCAGCAGTTGGGGCGAACCGAACACCGGGGAGCTGTTTTTT

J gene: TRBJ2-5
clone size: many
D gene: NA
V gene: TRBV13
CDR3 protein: CASSSNLRDGQETQYF
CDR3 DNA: TGTGCCAGCAGCTCCAACCTCCGGGACGGCCAAGAGACCCAGTACTTC

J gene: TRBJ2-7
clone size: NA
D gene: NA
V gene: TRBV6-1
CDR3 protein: CASSRTFYEQYF
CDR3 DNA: TGTGCCAGCAGTAGGACTTTTTACGAGCAGTACTTC

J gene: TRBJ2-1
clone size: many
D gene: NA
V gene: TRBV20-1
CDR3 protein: CSAGPSRGYNEQFF
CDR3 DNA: TGCAGTGCTGGACCCTCCCGGGGGTACAATGAGCAGTTCTTC

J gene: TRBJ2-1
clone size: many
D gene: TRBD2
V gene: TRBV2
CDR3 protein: CASSKGRGNEQFF
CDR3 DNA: TGTGCCAGCAGTAAGGGGCGGGGGAATGAGCAGTTCTTC

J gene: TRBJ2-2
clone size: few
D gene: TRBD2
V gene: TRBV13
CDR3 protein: CASSSQGTLAGFRAGELFF
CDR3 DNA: TGTGCCAGCAGCTCACAGGGAACCCTAGCGGGATTTAGAGCCGGGGAGCTGTTTTTT

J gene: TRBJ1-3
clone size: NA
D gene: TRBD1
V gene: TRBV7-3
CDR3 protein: CASSKGTGTGNTIYF
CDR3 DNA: TGTGCCAGCAGCAAAGGGACAGGGACAGGAAACACCATATATTTT

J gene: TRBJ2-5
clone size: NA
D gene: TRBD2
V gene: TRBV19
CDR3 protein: CASSIEGQDLLAGEETQYF
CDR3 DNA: TGTGCCAGTAGTATAGAAGGACAGGACCTTTTAGCGGGAGAAGAGACCCAGTACTTC

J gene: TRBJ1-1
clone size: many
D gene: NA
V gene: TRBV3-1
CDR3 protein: CASSQSANTEAFF
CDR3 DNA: TGTGCCAGCAGCCAATCGGCGAACACTGAAGCTTTCTTT

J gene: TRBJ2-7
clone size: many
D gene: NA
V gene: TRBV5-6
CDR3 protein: CASSSSDHSYEQYF
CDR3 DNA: TGTGCCAGCAGCAGTAGCGATCACAGCTACGAGCAGTACTTC

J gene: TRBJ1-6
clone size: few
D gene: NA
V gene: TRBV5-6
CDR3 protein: CASSLGPPGIKPPLHF
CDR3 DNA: TGTGCCAGCAGCTTGGGGCCGCCGGGGATCAAGCCACCCCTCCACTTT

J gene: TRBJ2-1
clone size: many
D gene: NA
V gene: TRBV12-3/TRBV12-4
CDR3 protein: CASTKIEQFF
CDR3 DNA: TGTGCCAGCACTAAAATTGAGCAGTTCTTC

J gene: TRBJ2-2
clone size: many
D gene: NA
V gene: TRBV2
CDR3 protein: CASHPGLRNTGELFF
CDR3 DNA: TGTGCCAGCCATCCGGGACTGAGGAACACCGGGGAGCTGTTTTTT

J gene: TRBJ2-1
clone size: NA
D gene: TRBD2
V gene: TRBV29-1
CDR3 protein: CSVPGTSGINEQFF
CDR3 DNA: TGCAGCGTTCCCGGGACTAGCGGTATCAATGAGCAGTTCTTC

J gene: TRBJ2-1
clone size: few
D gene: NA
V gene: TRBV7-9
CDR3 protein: CASSYQDNEQFF
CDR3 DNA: TGTGCCAGCAGTTATCAGGACAATGAGCAGTTCTTC